This TCR beta chain emerged from a study of T-cell memory formation after mild COVID-19. Notes on this clonotype: What it binds is not known.

Germline CDR1 is SGHTA and CDR2 is FQGNSA. The CDR3 loop spans 14 amino acids. V gave up 5 bases and J gave up 5 bases, with 12 bases separating them. Study-level results: Researchers found some responding clones in pre-infection memory, a sign that cross-reactive memory joined.

TCRdb reprocessed the 5' RACE reads via MiXCR and lists one record per CDR3 protein. Among a few hundred thousand distinct CDR3 sequences listed, roughly a fifth were seen once. Source material: PBMCs or a T cell subset sorted from them (not recorded which). The chain uses TRBV7-2 and TRBJ2-2; maybe TRBD1 (6 bases). This sequence was found in a man in his late teens or twenties who had mild COVID-19 (a few samples of this study predate the infection). Cell type and time point are not known. The CDR3 loop reads CASSITGRTGELFF. The CDR3 region has the DNA TGTGCCAGCAGCATTACAGGGCGGACCGGGGAGCTGTTTTTT.